Here is one T cell receptor (beta chain) with its context. In the study's own analysis: Estimation of nucleated cell counts relied on the amplification of reference gene primers. Profiled with immunoSEQ multiplex PCR; TCRdb holds only in-frame clones, not every one. For V, J and clone size, that table is used; D and trimming come from the DNA. This table holds 14,000 to 15,000 clones, around 92% found once. This sample is drawn from a study of blood T cell repertoires in COVID-19. In the study overall: Whether acute or convalescent, the COVID-19 samples came from the United States, Italy and Spain. In each case, the material was cDNA or gDNA derived from T cells, B-cell-depleted T cells, or PBMCs.

Germline V gene data show CDR1 as SEHNR and CDR2 as FQNEAQ (reference sequence). This CDR3 comprises 16 residues. Trimming cost V 5 bases and J 7 bases, with 20 bases left between them. The chain recombines TRBV7-9 with TRBJ1-4, with D maybe TRBD1 (5 bases). Sequenced material: peripheral blood. The sequence derives from a human donor with active COVID-19. The donor label of this sample is uncertain. The CDR3 protein is CASSPVERGGGEKLFF. CDR3 coding DNA: TGTGCCAGCAGCCCAGTCGAGAGGGGAGGTGGTGAAAAACTGTTTTTT.